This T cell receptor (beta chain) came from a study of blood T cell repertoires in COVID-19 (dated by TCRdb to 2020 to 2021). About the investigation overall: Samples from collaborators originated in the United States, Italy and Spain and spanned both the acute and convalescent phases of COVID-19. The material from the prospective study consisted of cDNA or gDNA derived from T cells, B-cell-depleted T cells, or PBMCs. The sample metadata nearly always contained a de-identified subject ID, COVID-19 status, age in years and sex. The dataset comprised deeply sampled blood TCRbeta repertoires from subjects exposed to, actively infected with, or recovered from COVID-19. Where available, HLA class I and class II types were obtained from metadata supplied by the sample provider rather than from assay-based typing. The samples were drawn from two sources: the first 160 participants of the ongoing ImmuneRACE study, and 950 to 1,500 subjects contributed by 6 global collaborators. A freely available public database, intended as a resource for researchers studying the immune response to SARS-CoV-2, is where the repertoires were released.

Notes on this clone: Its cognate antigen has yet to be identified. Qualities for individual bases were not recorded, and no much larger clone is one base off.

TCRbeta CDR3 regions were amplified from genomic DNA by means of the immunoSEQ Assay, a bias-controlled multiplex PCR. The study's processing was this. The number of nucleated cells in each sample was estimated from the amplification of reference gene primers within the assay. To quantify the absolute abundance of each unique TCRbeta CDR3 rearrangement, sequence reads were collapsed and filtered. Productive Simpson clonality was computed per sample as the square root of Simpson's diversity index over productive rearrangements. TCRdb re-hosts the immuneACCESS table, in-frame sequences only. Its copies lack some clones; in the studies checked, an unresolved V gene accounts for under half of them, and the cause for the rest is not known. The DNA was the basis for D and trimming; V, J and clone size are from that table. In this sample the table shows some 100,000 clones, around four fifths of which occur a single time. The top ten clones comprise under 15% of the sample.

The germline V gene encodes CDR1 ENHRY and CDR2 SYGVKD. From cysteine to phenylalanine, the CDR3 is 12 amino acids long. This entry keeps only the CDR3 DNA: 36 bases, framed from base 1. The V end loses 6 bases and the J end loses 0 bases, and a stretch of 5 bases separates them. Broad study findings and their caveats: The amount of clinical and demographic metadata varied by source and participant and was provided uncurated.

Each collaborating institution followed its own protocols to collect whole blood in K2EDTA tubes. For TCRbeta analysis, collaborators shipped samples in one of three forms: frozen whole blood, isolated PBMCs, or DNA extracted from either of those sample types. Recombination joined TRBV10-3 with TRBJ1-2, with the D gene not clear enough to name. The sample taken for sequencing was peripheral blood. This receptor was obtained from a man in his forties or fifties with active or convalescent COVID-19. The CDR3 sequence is CAIRAANYGYTF. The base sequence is TGTGCCATCAGGGCAGCTAACTATGGCTACACCTTC.